This TCR beta chain originates from a study of blood T cell repertoires in COVID-19. Study-wide background: T cells, B-cell-depleted T cells, or PBMCs provided the cDNA or gDNA that served as material.

Trimming stripped 7 bases from V and 3 bases from J, with 15 bases between. The length of the CDR3 is 14 residues. Germline V gives CDR1 MNHEY, CDR2 SVGAGI. The authors' processing: Estimated nucleated cell counts came from reference gene primer amplification. Sequenced by immunoSEQ multiplex PCR; TCRdb stores in-frame clones only, minus some. That table supplies the V and J calls and clone size; D and trimming were determined from the DNA. The repertoire holds about 280,000 clones, with around 88% as singletons. Sequenced sample: peripheral blood. This TCR derives from a man aged 35-49 years with acute or convalescent COVID-19. V is TRBV6-5 and J is TRBJ1-1; a weak D match, TRBD1 (5 bases). CDR3 sequence reads: CASTFREGYTEAFF. CDR3 nucleotide sequence: TGTGCCAGCACCTTCCGGGAGGGGTACACTGAAGCTTTCTTT.